This is a list of T cell receptor beta chains from one sample in a study of PD-L1 blockade in urothelial cancer. TCRdb's copy holds only in-frame clones and misses some; the assay was immunoSEQ multiplex PCR. The table records around 100,000 clones, around 91% of them present only once. This material consisted of PBMCs, taken around atezolizumab (anti-PD-L1) treatment. These receptors originate from a man aged 55 to 70 with urothelial cancer. Both conserved end residues are part of each CDR3. A D gene is named only where the DNA matches it firmly. Some rows have no size entry. The others give once, few or many, or a class for an expanded clone.

j_call: TRBJ2-4
v_call: TRBV5-6
clone_size: .
d_call: .
cdr3_aa: CASSAKRASRIQYF
cdr3_nt: TGTGCCAGCAGCGCAAAGCGGGCCAGTAGGATTCAGTACTTC

j_call: TRBJ2-3
v_call: TRBV10-2
clone_size: .
d_call: .
cdr3_aa: CASAVAGGRTDTQYF
cdr3_nt: TGCGCCAGCGCCGTCGCCGGGGGTCGCACAGATACGCAGTATTTT

j_call: TRBJ1-5
v_call: TRBV19
clone_size: .
d_call: .
cdr3_aa: CASSISGILRNQPQHF
cdr3_nt: TGTGCCAGTAGTATTTCAGGGATCTTACGCAATCAGCCCCAGCATTTT

j_call: TRBJ2-4
v_call: TRBV4-2
clone_size: once
d_call: TRBD1
cdr3_aa: CASSQGTGPLAKNIQYF
cdr3_nt: TGTGCCAGCAGCCAAGGGACAGGTCCCCTAGCCAAAAACATTCAGTACTTC

j_call: TRBJ2-2
v_call: TRBV2
clone_size: .
d_call: TRBD1
cdr3_aa: CASNEQGAYTGELFF
cdr3_nt: TGTGCCAGCAACGAACAGGGGGCATACACCGGGGAGCTGTTTTTT

j_call: TRBJ2-1
v_call: TRBV6-6
clone_size: .
d_call: .
cdr3_aa: CASSEGPVNEQFF
cdr3_nt: TGTGCCAGCAGTGAGGGTCCTGTCAATGAGCAGTTCTTC

j_call: TRBJ2-5
v_call: TRBV19
clone_size: .
d_call: TRBD2
cdr3_aa: CASSSSGKETQYF
cdr3_nt: TGTGCCAGTAGTTCTAGCGGGAAAGAGACCCAGTACTTC

j_call: TRBJ2-5
v_call: TRBV4-2
clone_size: .
d_call: TRBD2
cdr3_aa: CASSQDRDYEETQYF
cdr3_nt: TGTGCCAGCAGCCAAGATCGGGACTACGAAGAGACCCAGTACTTC

j_call: TRBJ1-2
v_call: TRBV6-5
clone_size: .
d_call: .
cdr3_aa: CATTTGRVKGYTF
cdr3_nt: TGTGCCACAACTACAGGGAGGGTGAAAGGCTACACCTTC

j_call: TRBJ1-1
v_call: TRBV11-2
clone_size: .
d_call: .
cdr3_aa: CASSLVSDTEAFF
cdr3_nt: TGTGCCAGCAGCTTAGTCAGCGACACTGAAGCTTTCTTT

j_call: TRBJ2-7
v_call: TRBV11-3
clone_size: once
d_call: TRBD1
cdr3_aa: CASSLNRDRENEQYF
cdr3_nt: TGTGCCAGCAGCTTAAATAGGGACAGGGAGAACGAGCAGTACTTC

j_call: TRBJ2-7
v_call: TRBV10-2
clone_size: .
d_call: TRBD2
cdr3_aa: CASRGIPSGRENEQYF
cdr3_nt: TGCGCCAGCAGGGGAATACCTAGCGGGAGGGAAAATGAGCAGTACTTC

j_call: TRBJ2-3
v_call: TRBV5-1
clone_size: few
d_call: TRBD2
cdr3_aa: CASSRAAGGPVDTQYF
cdr3_nt: TGCGCCAGCTCCCGGGCGGCGGGAGGGCCGGTAGATACGCAGTATTTT

j_call: TRBJ2-1
v_call: TRBV9
clone_size: few
d_call: .
cdr3_aa: CASSVEDWDNEQFF
cdr3_nt: TGTGCCAGCAGCGTGGAAGACTGGGACAATGAGCAGTTCTTC

j_call: TRBJ2-2
v_call: TRBV16
clone_size: .
d_call: .
cdr3_aa: CASSQRQGGSGELFF
cdr3_nt: TGTGCCAGCAGCCAACGGCAGGGCGGATCCGGGGAGCTGTTTTTT

j_call: TRBJ2-3
v_call: TRBV9
clone_size: .
d_call: .
cdr3_aa: CASSVTAGQSTDTQYF
cdr3_nt: TGTGCCAGCAGCGTAACAGCGGGTCAAAGCACAGATACGCAGTATTTT

j_call: TRBJ2-1
v_call: TRBV27
clone_size: .
d_call: TRBD2
cdr3_aa: CASNIAGGRYNEQFF
cdr3_nt: TGTGCCAGCAATATAGCGGGGGGGCGCTACAATGAGCAGTTCTTC

j_call: TRBJ2-5
v_call: TRBV27
clone_size: .
d_call: .
cdr3_aa: CASSPLSGLGETQYF
cdr3_nt: TGTGCCAGCAGTCCCCTGTCGGGACTGGGTGAGACCCAGTACTTC

j_call: TRBJ1-3
v_call: TRBV18
clone_size: .
d_call: .
cdr3_aa: CASSPPTGNTIYF
cdr3_nt: TGTGCCAGCTCACCACCGACCGGGAACACCATATATTTT

j_call: TRBJ1-2
v_call: TRBV5-6
clone_size: .
d_call: .
cdr3_aa: CASRAGHLYGYTF
cdr3_nt: TGTGCCAGCAGAGCGGGACACCTCTATGGCTACACCTTC

j_call: TRBJ2-7
v_call: TRBV5-1
clone_size: .
d_call: .
cdr3_aa: CASSLGGQDNYEQYF
cdr3_nt: TGCGCCAGCAGCTTGGGGGGTCAGGACAACTACGAGCAGTACTTC

j_call: TRBJ2-5
v_call: TRBV5-4
clone_size: .
d_call: TRBD2
cdr3_aa: CASGRTSGEQETQYF
cdr3_nt: TGTGCCAGCGGCAGGACTAGCGGAGAGCAAGAGACCCAGTACTTC

j_call: TRBJ2-5
v_call: TRBV21-1
clone_size: .
d_call: .
cdr3_aa: CASSRTSGLRTQYF
cdr3_nt: TGTGCCAGCAGCAGAACTAGCGGGCTGAGGACCCAGTACTTC

j_call: TRBJ1-2
v_call: TRBV5-1
clone_size: .
d_call: .
cdr3_aa: CASSPDGGPYGYTF
cdr3_nt: TGCGCCAGCAGCCCAGATGGGGGCCCCTATGGCTACACCTTC

j_call: TRBJ1-1
v_call: TRBV7-2
clone_size: .
d_call: TRBD1
cdr3_aa: CASRPRTGDSEAFF
cdr3_nt: TGTGCCAGCAGGCCGCGGACAGGGGATTCTGAAGCTTTCTTT

j_call: TRBJ2-1
v_call: TRBV6-1
clone_size: .
d_call: TRBD2
cdr3_aa: CASSEPGLGNHNEQFF
cdr3_nt: TGTGCCAGCAGTGAACCGGGACTAGGGAACCACAATGAGCAGTTCTTC

j_call: TRBJ1-5
v_call: TRBV5-8
clone_size: .
d_call: .
cdr3_aa: CASSFGGYSNQPQHF
cdr3_nt: TGTGCCAGCAGCTTCGGGGGTTATAGCAATCAGCCCCAGCATTTT

j_call: TRBJ2-5
v_call: TRBV9
clone_size: .
d_call: .
cdr3_aa: CASSRAGWQYQETQYF
cdr3_nt: TGTGCCAGCAGCCGCGCGGGCTGGCAGTACCAAGAGACCCAGTACTTC

j_call: TRBJ2-5
v_call: TRBV9
clone_size: .
d_call: TRBD1
cdr3_aa: CASSVGQGALETQYF
cdr3_nt: TGTGCCAGCAGCGTGGGACAGGGGGCATTAGAGACCCAGTACTTC

j_call: TRBJ1-5
v_call: TRBV5-3
clone_size: .
d_call: .
cdr3_aa: CARSLTGSYSNQPQHF
cdr3_nt: TGTGCCAGAAGCTTGACCGGGAGTTATAGCAATCAGCCCCAGCATTTT

j_call: TRBJ2-1
v_call: TRBV6-5
clone_size: .
d_call: TRBD1
cdr3_aa: CASSLVDTGEYEQFF
cdr3_nt: TGTGCCAGCAGTTTAGTTGATACAGGGGAGTATGAGCAGTTCTTC

j_call: TRBJ2-3
v_call: TRBV5-1
clone_size: .
d_call: .
cdr3_aa: CASSLAPGYTDTQYF
cdr3_nt: TGCGCCAGCAGCTTGGCCCCGGGTTACACAGATACGCAGTATTTT

j_call: TRBJ1-4
v_call: TRBV27
clone_size: .
d_call: .
cdr3_aa: CASSLYVGQNEKLFF
cdr3_nt: TGTGCCAGCAGTTTATATGTGGGGCAGAATGAAAAACTGTTTTTT

j_call: TRBJ2-7
v_call: TRBV6-5
clone_size: .
d_call: .
cdr3_aa: CASSYRSEQYF
cdr3_nt: TGTGCCAGCAGTTACCGTTCCGAGCAGTACTTC

j_call: TRBJ2-4
v_call: TRBV28
clone_size: .
d_call: TRBD2
cdr3_aa: CASTSAGVSAKNIQYF
cdr3_nt: TGTGCCAGCACCTCCGCGGGGGTTTCGGCCAAAAACATTCAGTACTTC

j_call: TRBJ2-5
v_call: TRBV9
clone_size: .
d_call: .
cdr3_aa: CASSVGGGQETQYF
cdr3_nt: TGTGCCAGCAGCGTAGGTGGGGGGCAAGAGACCCAGTACTTC

j_call: TRBJ2-2
v_call: TRBV7-8
clone_size: .
d_call: TRBD1
cdr3_aa: CASSLAGTGLTGELFF
cdr3_nt: TGTGCCAGCAGCTTAGCCGGGACAGGACTCACCGGGGAGCTGTTTTTT

j_call: TRBJ2-3
v_call: TRBV27
clone_size: once
d_call: TRBD1
cdr3_aa: CASSPGQGALGQYF
cdr3_nt: TGTGCCAGCAGCCCAGGACAGGGGGCGTTGGGGCAGTATTTT

j_call: TRBJ1-1
v_call: TRBV5-4
clone_size: .
d_call: TRBD1
cdr3_aa: CASSSGQTGGVGTEAFF
cdr3_nt: TGTGCCAGCAGCTCCGGACAGACAGGGGGGGTAGGGACTGAAGCTTTCTTT

j_call: TRBJ1-1
v_call: TRBV5-1
clone_size: .
d_call: .
cdr3_aa: CASSFDSAGSNTEAFF
cdr3_nt: TGCGCCAGCAGCTTCGACTCTGCGGGATCCAACACTGAAGCTTTCTTT

j_call: TRBJ2-3
v_call: TRBV7-9
clone_size: .
d_call: .
cdr3_aa: CASSKGSAGDTQYF
cdr3_nt: TGTGCCAGCAGCAAAGGGTCTGCGGGAGATACGCAGTATTTT

j_call: TRBJ1-2
v_call: TRBV4-3
clone_size: .
d_call: .
cdr3_aa: CASSQERDSVGGYTF
cdr3_nt: TGCGCCAGCAGCCAAGAGAGGGATTCTGTTGGTGGCTACACCTTC

j_call: TRBJ1-1
v_call: TRBV5-4
clone_size: .
d_call: .
cdr3_aa: CASSSAGRTEAFF
cdr3_nt: TGTGCCAGCAGCTCCGCAGGTAGGACTGAAGCTTTCTTT

j_call: TRBJ2-5
v_call: TRBV4-3
clone_size: .
d_call: TRBD2
cdr3_aa: CASSQGTSGGGETQYF
cdr3_nt: TGCGCCAGCAGCCAAGGGACTAGCGGGGGTGGAGAGACCCAGTACTTC

j_call: TRBJ2-3
v_call: TRBV7-2
clone_size: .
d_call: .
cdr3_aa: CASRPPGQSTDTQYF
cdr3_nt: TGTGCCAGCAGACCACCAGGACAGAGCACAGATACGCAGTATTTT

j_call: TRBJ2-3
v_call: TRBV27
clone_size: once
d_call: TRBD2
cdr3_aa: CASRTDGTSGLRDTQYF
cdr3_nt: TGTGCCAGCAGGACTGACGGGACTAGCGGCTTACGAGATACGCAGTATTTT

j_call: TRBJ1-5
v_call: TRBV28
clone_size: few
d_call: .
cdr3_aa: CASSLGGDSNQPQHF
cdr3_nt: TGTGCCAGCAGTTTGGGCGGGGATAGCAATCAGCCCCAGCATTTT

j_call: TRBJ1-1
v_call: TRBV15
clone_size: .
d_call: .
cdr3_aa: CATSRAVDTEAFF
cdr3_nt: TGTGCCACCAGCAGAGCTGTAGACACTGAAGCTTTCTTT

j_call: TRBJ1-4
v_call: TRBV21-1
clone_size: .
d_call: .
cdr3_aa: CASRRPGIEKLFF
cdr3_nt: TGTGCCAGCAGGCGGCCAGGGATTGAAAAACTGTTTTTT

j_call: TRBJ2-1
v_call: TRBV7-2
clone_size: .
d_call: TRBD2
cdr3_aa: CASSFWRGDEQFF
cdr3_nt: TGTGCCAGCAGCTTTTGGCGGGGGGATGAGCAGTTCTTC

j_call: TRBJ2-5
v_call: TRBV15
clone_size: .
d_call: .
cdr3_aa: CATSRVGGQETQYF
cdr3_nt: TGTGCCACCAGCAGAGTCGGGGGCCAAGAGACCCAGTACTTC

j_call: TRBJ2-7
v_call: TRBV18
clone_size: .
d_call: TRBD1
cdr3_aa: CASSKTGGSSYEQYF
cdr3_nt: TGTGCCAGCTCAAAAACAGGGGGAAGCTCCTACGAGCAGTACTTC

j_call: TRBJ2-1
v_call: TRBV7-7
clone_size: .
d_call: .
cdr3_aa: CASSPMGDEQFF
cdr3_nt: TGTGCTAGCAGCCCCATGGGAGATGAGCAGTTCTTC

j_call: TRBJ2-7
v_call: TRBV29-1
clone_size: few
d_call: .
cdr3_aa: CSVGLRKRKTYF
cdr3_nt: TGCAGCGTTGGACTACGGAAGAGGAAAACGTACTTC

j_call: TRBJ1-2
v_call: TRBV7-2
clone_size: few
d_call: TRBD1
cdr3_aa: CASSSPGGSYGYTF
cdr3_nt: TGTGCCAGCAGCTCACCAGGGGGCAGCTATGGCTACACCTTC

j_call: TRBJ1-6
v_call: TRBV19
clone_size: .
d_call: .
cdr3_aa: CASSVGLQSSYNSPLHF
cdr3_nt: TGTGCCAGTAGTGTGGGACTCCAGAGCTCCTATAATTCACCCCTCCACTTT

j_call: TRBJ2-5
v_call: TRBV4-1
clone_size: .
d_call: TRBD2
cdr3_aa: CASSQASDSGGAFRYDQYF
cdr3_nt: TGCGCCAGCAGCCAAGCTTCTGACAGCGGGGGGGCCTTTAGGTACGACCAGTACTTC

j_call: TRBJ2-5
v_call: TRBV21-1
clone_size: .
d_call: .
cdr3_aa: CASTQNPSGSDQETQYF
cdr3_nt: TGTGCCAGCACCCAAAACCCTAGCGGGAGTGATCAAGAGACCCAGTACTTC

j_call: TRBJ2-2
v_call: TRBV30
clone_size: .
d_call: TRBD1
cdr3_aa: CALRRGSHTGELFF
cdr3_nt: TGTGCCTTACGCAGGGGGTCACACACCGGGGAGCTGTTTTTT

j_call: TRBJ2-1
v_call: TRBV6-5
clone_size: .
d_call: .
cdr3_aa: CASSYGTSMFF
cdr3_nt: TGTGCCAGCAGTTACGGTACTAGTATGTTCTTC